One and the same sample provided the 10 T cell receptor beta chains below, sequenced in a study of blood T cell repertoires in COVID-19. Only in-frame clones appear in the TCRdb table, and some are missing; sequencing was by immunoSEQ multiplex PCR. The sample lists roughly 350,000 clones; about nine tenths were seen once. Source material: peripheral blood. All receptors come from a woman in her forties or fifties with COVID-19, enrolled during active disease.

A remark on this clone: This clone may be a read error of a much larger clone one base away. The chain uses TRBV11-2 and TRBJ1-1, with D tentatively TRBD1 (5 bases). This CDR3 comprises 13 residues. V shed 3 bases and J shed 2 bases, with 7 bases lying between them. The germline V gene has CDR1 SGHAT and CDR2 FQNNGV. The CDR3 here is CASSFDSNTEAFF. As DNA, the CDR3 is TGTGCCAGCAGCTTCGACAGTAACACTGAAGCTTTCTTT.

In its sample, this clone was seen once. This chain joins TRBV7-8 and TRBJ2-5; 9 nucleotides agree with TRBD2. CDR1 is SGHVS and CDR2 is FQNEAQ in the germline V gene. The CDR3 extends over 16 amino acids. Germline trimming cut 2 bases from V and 3 bases from J; bases unmatched to any gene: 7. The CDR3 coding sequence is TGTGCCAGCAGCTTACGGGTAGCGGGAGAGGAAGAGACCCAGTACTTC. Translated, it gives CASSLRVAGEEETQYF.

The chain employs TRBV14 and TRBJ1-1; D uncertain. CDR1 is SGHDN and CDR2 is FVKESK in the germline V gene. The length of the CDR3 is 13 residues. Trimming removed 4 bases at V and 7 bases at J, with 13 bases between. The CDR3 spells CASSRWSGVEAFF. Written as DNA, the CDR3 is TGTGCCAGCAGCCGATGGAGCGGAGTTGAAGCTTTCTTT.

This chain connects TRBV27 to TRBJ2-2; the match to TRBD1 covers 10 bases. Trimming removed 8 bases from V and 4 bases from J; junction bases left unmatched: 10. The CDR3 totals 16 residues. Germline V gene lookup returns CDR1 MNHEY and CDR2 SMNVEV (reference sequence). CDR3 amino acids: CASFFAGTGATGELFF. CDR3 coding DNA: TGTGCCAGCTTCTTCGCCGGGACAGGGGCCACCGGGGAGCTGTTTTTT.

This clone was observed a few times. This chain connects TRBV9 to TRBJ2-3, with D hard to call. CDR1 is SGDLS, CDR2 YYNGEE, per germline. The CDR3 has 12 residues. Deletions cut 4 bases from V and 6 bases from J, with 9 bases between. CDR3 sequence reads: CASSPRLDTQYF. The CDR3 nucleotides are TGTGCCAGCAGCCCCAGACTGGATACGCAGTATTTT.

The CDR3 coding sequence is TGCGCCAGCAGCTTGGTAGCGCCCAACAATGAGCAGTTCTTC. Translated, it gives CASSLVAPNNEQFF. The J gene is TRBJ2-1, the V gene TRBV5-1; perhaps TRBD2 as D (5 bases). Germline V CDR1 and CDR2: SGHRS, YFSETQ. The ends were cut back, 0 bases at V and 5 bases at J, with 9 bases in the middle. This CDR3 region has 14 residues.

A single count supports this clone. The rearrangement joins TRBV9 to TRBJ2-1; D is unresolved. This CDR3 spans 15 amino acids. Germline assignment: CDR1 SGDLS and CDR2 YYNGEE. The V end lost 0 bases, the J end lost 6 bases, and 13 bases lay between the germline ends. The CDR3 loop is CASSVASGPVNEQFF. CDR3 nucleotides: TGTGCCAGCAGCGTAGCATCCGGTCCGGTCAATGAGCAGTTCTTC.

This chain uses TRBV10-1 with TRBJ2-3; a possible D gene is TRBD1 (5 bases). V was pared by 2 bases and J by 5 bases, with 11 bases between. This CDR3 comprises 14 residues. Germline-derived CDR1 and CDR2 are WNHNN and SYGVQD (reference sequence). In nucleotides, the CDR3 is TGCGCCAGCAGTGAGGGGGCGGCTGGAGATACGCAGTATTTT. As protein: CASSEGAAGDTQYF.

CDR3 nucleotides: TGTGCCAGCAGCTTAACTACGACTTTTTACACAGATACGCAGTATTTT. Protein product: CASSLTTTFYTDTQYF. The J gene is TRBJ2-3, the V gene TRBV7-3; the D is unclear. The CDR3 is 16 amino acids. V shed 0 bases and J shed 2 bases, with 12 bases lying between them. CDR1 is SGHTA, CDR2 FQGTGA, per germline.

The chain uses TRBV9 and TRBJ2-4; TRBD2 aligns across 9 bases. V lost 0 bases, J lost 0 bases, and 10 bases stayed unmatched. This CDR3 region has 19 residues. CDR1 and CDR2 (germline): SGDLS, YYNGEE. CDR3 nucleotide sequence: TGTGCCAGCAGCGTAGATAGCTTTGGACTAGCGATAGCCAAAAACATTCAGTACTTC. It is translated as CASSVDSFGLAIAKNIQYF.